One and the same sample provided the 27 T cell receptor beta chains below, sequenced in a study of blood T cell repertoires in COVID-19. Profiling relied on immunoSEQ multiplex PCR, and the TCRdb table lists in-frame clones only, not all of them. The sample lists about 200,000 clones, almost 85% occurring once. The sample comprised peripheral blood. All receptors come from a human donor with acute or convalescent COVID-19. The donor label of this sample is uncertain.

This chain joins TRBV4-1 and TRBJ2-3, with TRBD2 matching over 13 bases. The CDR3 has 17 residues. Per the germline V gene, CDR1 is MGHRA and CDR2 is YSYEKL. V trimming: 3 bases; J trimming: 5 bases; junction bases outside the gene matches: 8. CDR3 bases: TGCGCCAGCAGCCAGGGATTGACTAGCGGGAGGTTAGATACGCAGTATTTT. Its protein product is CASSQGLTSGRLDTQYF.

CDR3 sequence reads: CASSLGFGTYGYTF. CDR3 nucleotide sequence: TGTGCCAGCAGCTTAGGGTTTGGGACATATGGCTACACCTTC. V gene TRBV7-2 combines with J gene TRBJ1-2; tentatively, D is TRBD1 (6 bases). The CDR3 runs to 14 residues. Germline V gives CDR1 SGHTA, CDR2 FQGNSA. V was shortened by 1 base and J by 5 bases, with 11 bases between the two germline ends.

The chain couples TRBV11-3 to TRBJ2-1, with TRBD2 matching 10 bases. Germline assignment: CDR1 SGHNT and CDR2 YENEEA. V lost 2 bases and J lost 6; bases outside the gene matches: 4. The CDR3 spans 15 residues. The DNA of the CDR3 is TGTGCCAGCAGCTTATCTAGCGGGAGCAGCAATGAGCAGTTCTTC. This translates into CASSLSSGSSNEQFF.

The V and J genes are TRBV28 and TRBJ1-5, with TRBD1 matching 7 bases. V shed 1 base and J 0 bases; nucleotides not matched to a gene: 9. This CDR3 contains 18 residues. The V gene's germline CDR1 is MDHEN and CDR2 SYDVKM. The CDR3 sequence is CASSLSRGRTLSNQPQHF. As DNA, the CDR3 is TGTGCCAGCAGTTTATCGAGGGGGCGGACGCTTAGCAATCAGCCCCAGCATTTT.

The V gene is TRBV19, the J gene TRBJ1-1; 10 bases fit TRBD1. From germline, CDR1 is LNHDA and CDR2 SQIVND (reference sequence). This CDR3 has 16 amino acids. Unmatched junction bases numbered 10, after V lost 5 bases and J lost 4 bases. CDR3 protein: CASSPRDRGRSTEAFF. CDR3 nucleotides: TGTGCCAGTAGTCCCCGGGACAGGGGAAGGAGCACTGAAGCTTTCTTT.

The chain joins TRBV10-3 to TRBJ2-7; the D is unclear. The ends were cut back, 10 bases at V and 2 bases at J, with 15 bases in the middle. CDR1 and CDR2 from the germline V gene are ENHRY and SYGVKD. The CDR3 runs 13 residues. CDR3 in amino acids: CATVNTPPYEQYF. DNA of the CDR3: TGTGCCACCGTTAATACACCGCCCTACGAGCAGTACTTC.

The gene calls are TRBV9 and TRBJ2-2, with 14 bases identical to TRBD2. Germline-derived CDR1 and CDR2 are SGDLS and YYNGEE. The CDR3 is 16 residues long. Trimming removed 6 bases from V and 4 bases from J; junction bases left unmatched: 5. The CDR3 DNA sequence: TGTGCCAGCACGATGGGACTAGCGGGAGCCACCGGGGAGCTGTTTTTT. It encodes CASTMGLAGATGELFF.

The count of this clone is one. The J gene is TRBJ2-5, the V gene TRBV18, with a tentative D call TRBD2 (6 bases). This CDR3 has 14 residues. Between the trimmed V and J ends, which lost 4 bases and 5 bases, there was a span of 14 bases. Germline V gives CDR1 KGHSH, CDR2 LQKENI. CDR3 protein: CASSLTAGIETQYF. As DNA, the CDR3 is TGTGCCAGCTCACTTACGGCGGGGATTGAGACCCAGTACTTC.

This chain uses TRBV7-2 with TRBJ1-5, with D possibly matching TRBD1 (6 bases). The CDR3 runs 16 residues. The V end was cut by 1 base, the J end by 1 base, with 11 bases between. CDR1 and CDR2 from the germline V gene are SGHTA and FQGNSA. The CDR3: CASSLETGMSNQPQHF. DNA of the CDR3: TGTGCCAGCAGCTTAGAGACAGGTATGAGCAATCAGCCCCAGCATTTT.

The J gene is TRBJ2-5, the V gene TRBV5-1; 7 positions match TRBD2. The CDR3 extends over 15 amino acids. Germline trimming cut 4 bases from V and 7 bases from J; bases unmatched to any gene: 13. Germline CDR1 SGHRS, CDR2 YFSETQ. DNA of the CDR3: TGCGCCAGCAGCCCAGTCGCGGGGGAGGGTGGGACCCAGTACTTC. Translating gives CASSPVAGEGGTQYF.

The chain's CDR3 is CASSSQGGEQYF. CDR3 DNA: TGTGCCAGCAGTTCTCAGGGGGGCGAGCAGTACTTC. V is TRBV6-2 or TRBV6-3 and J is TRBJ2-7, with TRBD1 as a possible D gene (7 bases). V was trimmed by 4 bases and J by 6 bases, leaving 10 bases between them. CDR3 length equals 12 residues. Germline lookup yields CDR1 MNHEY and CDR2 SVGEGT.

J is TRBJ1-2 and V is TRBV18, with D possibly matching TRBD1 (6 bases). Trimming removed 0 bases from V and 2 bases from J, with 13 bases in between. Germline CDR1 is KGHSH and CDR2 is LQKENI. CDR3 length: 16 residues. The CDR3, as DNA: TGTGCCAGCTCACCACCAGGGCAGGGGAAAAACTATGGCTACACCTTC. Translated, it gives CASSPPGQGKNYGYTF.

The rearrangement links TRBV29-1 to TRBJ2-5; D is uncertain. The CDR3 is 15 amino acids. V was trimmed by 4 bases and J by 4 bases, leaving 19 bases between them. Germline CDR1 is SQVTM and CDR2 is ANQGSEA. The CDR3 DNA reads as TGCAGCGTTGGGTCACGTGGCCTGGCGGTAGAGACCCAGTACTTC. It codes for CSVGSRGLAVETQYF.

J is TRBJ2-2 and V is TRBV6-4; 10 bases are a match to TRBD2. Germline V gives CDR1 MRHNA, CDR2 SNTAGT. The CDR3 consists of 15 residues. After removal of 5 bases from V and 2 bases from J, the junction contained 2 bases not matched to a gene. The CDR3: CASSPSGRNTGELFF. The CDR3 nucleotides are TGTGCCAGCAGTCCTAGCGGGAGAAACACCGGGGAGCTGTTTTTT.

The J gene is TRBJ2-4, the V gene TRBV6-6; D is unclear. The CDR3 spans 16 residues. Germline assignment: CDR1 MNHNY and CDR2 SVGAGI (reference sequence). Trimming shortened V by 5 bases and J by 0 bases, and 14 bases separated the two germline ends. The CDR3, as DNA: TGTGCCAGCAGTCAGACAAGCCAAAGAGCCAAAAACATTCAGTACTTC. Translated: CASSQTSQRAKNIQYF.

The chain couples TRBV7-9 to TRBJ1-4; D is possibly TRBD1 (5 bases). V lost 5 bases to trimming and J lost 10 bases, with 11 bases between them. The CDR3 length is 12 residues. Germline loops: CDR1 SEHNR, CDR2 FQNEAQ (reference sequence). The CDR3 bases are TGTGCCAGCAGCCTGACAGTTGGAAAACTGTTTTTT. Translating gives CASSLTVGKLFF. The entire variable domain, with the rest obtained from reference TRBV7-9 and TRBJ1-4, is as follows: DTGVSQNPRHKITKRGQNVTFRCDPISEHNRLYWYRQTLGQGPEFLTYFQNEAQLEKSRLLSDRFSAERPKGSFSTLEIQRTEQGDSAMYLCASSLTVGKLFFGSGTQLSVL.

The chain recombines TRBV18 with TRBJ2-7; the D gene is possibly TRBD1 (6 bases). Germline V CDR1 and CDR2: KGHSH, LQKENI. Trimming took 5 bases from V and 6 from J, leaving 23 bases between them. The CDR3 totals 16 residues. The CDR3 nucleotides are TGTGCCAGCTCATCCCGGGTGGGCAGGGGTCCGTTCGAGCAGTACTTC. It codes for CASSSRVGRGPFEQYF.

CDR3 amino acids: CASSLAGTPRFRPYNEQFF. DNA for the CDR3: TGTGCCAGCAGCTTAGCGGGGACTCCGAGGTTTAGACCCTACAATGAGCAGTTCTTC. The chain uses TRBV7-9 and TRBJ2-1; tentatively, D is TRBD2 (6 bases). CDR1 SEHNR and CDR2 FQNEAQ come from the germline V gene (reference sequence). Trimming shortened V by 0 bases and J by 2 bases, and 20 bases separated the two germline ends. The CDR3 runs to 19 residues. The full variable domain, in which reference TRBV7-9 and TRBJ2-1 provide the parts outside the CDR3, is DTGVSQNPRHKITKRGQNVTFRCDPISEHNRLYWYRQTLGQGPEFLTYFQNEAQLEKSRLLSDRFSAERPKGSFSTLEIQRTEQGDSAMYLCASSLAGTPRFRPYNEQFFGPGTRLTVL.

This chain uses TRBV27 with TRBJ1-3; D possibly corresponds to TRBD1 (6 bases). This CDR3 contains 15 residues. Between the trimmed V and J ends, which lost 2 bases and 0 bases, there was a span of 8 bases. The germline V gene has CDR1 MNHEY and CDR2 SMNVEV (reference sequence). This CDR3 reads CASSLNRDSGNTIYF. DNA of the CDR3: TGTGCCAGCAGTTTAAACAGGGACTCTGGAAACACCATATATTTT.

As for this clone: Likely a read error: the CDR3 ends without its conserved phenylalanine or tryptophan. It is unclear where the CDR3 begins or ends on the DNA, so no DNA is shown, and the CDR3 is as TCRdb lists it. The gene calls are TRBV21-1 and TRBJ2-4; no DNA check was done on the table's D call, TRBD2. TRBV21-1 is listed as a pseudogene. The CDR3 extends over 11 residues, inclusive of both ends. The CDR3 sequence is CASRGGTRKFP.

The chain employs TRBV4-3 and TRBJ2-3, with 7 nucleotides matching TRBD1. The CDR3 runs 16 residues. V lost 0 bases and J lost 2; bases outside the gene matches: 5. Germline assignment: CDR1 LGHNA and CDR2 YSLEER. Here the CDR3 reads CASSQDMRGLTDTQYF. The CDR3 DNA follows: TGCGCCAGCAGCCAAGATATGAGGGGGCTCACAGATACGCAGTATTTT.

CDR3 nucleotide sequence: TGTGCCAGCACCCCCGACAGGACTCCCTACGAGCAGTACTTC. This encodes CASTPDRTPYEQYF. This chain links TRBV6-5 with TRBJ2-7; tentative D call: TRBD1 (6 bases). Trimming shortened V by 7 bases and J by 2 bases, and 15 bases separated the two germline ends. The CDR3 spans 14 residues. CDR1 and CDR2 (germline): MNHEY, SVGAGI.

The chain links TRBV28 to TRBJ1-2, with a weak D call TRBD1 (6 bases). Germline loops: CDR1 MDHEN, CDR2 SYDVKM. The CDR3 is 15 amino acids. Trimming took off 0 bases at V and 4 bases at J, with 12 bases between the two ends. CDR3 nucleotides: TGTGCCAGCAGTTTATGGGGGGCTGTGGGCTATGGCTACACCTTC. Residues: CASSLWGAVGYGYTF.

The rearrangement links TRBV18 to TRBJ2-5; 7 bases map to TRBD1. The CDR3 sequence is 13 residues long. Germline V lookup: CDR1 KGHSH, CDR2 LQKENI. The junction had 8 bases not matched to a gene; V was cut back by 6 bases and J by 7 bases. CDR3 residues: CASSLDRVATQYF. DNA for the CDR3: TGTGCCAGCTCTCTCGACAGGGTGGCGACCCAGTACTTC.

This rearrangement joins TRBV7-2 to TRBJ2-5; tentative D call: TRBD1 (6 bases). The CDR3 has 16 amino acids. CDR1 SGHTA and CDR2 FQGNSA come from the germline V gene. Trimming took off 1 base at V and 4 bases at J, with 16 bases between the two ends. The CDR3 bases are TGTGCCAGCAGCTTAGATGGCCCAGGGGCAAGAGAGACCCAGTACTTC. As protein: CASSLDGPGARETQYF. The complete variable domain, with remaining parts taken from reference TRBV7-2 and TRBJ2-5, reads GAGVSQSPSNKVTEKGKDVELRCDPISGHTALYWYRQSLGQGLEFLIYFQGNSAPDKSGLPSDRFSAERTGGSVSTLTIQRTQQEDSAVYLCASSLDGPGARETQYFGPGTRLLVL.

This clone has a single count. The chain employs TRBV30 and TRBJ2-7; 11 bases align to TRBD2. Germline values: CDR1 GTSNPN, CDR2 SVGIG (reference sequence). V dropped 1 base and J dropped 3; count of bases not matched to a gene: 5. The CDR3 consists of 15 residues. In nucleotides, the CDR3 is TGTGCCTGGAGTGGTCTAGCGGGAGGCCTCTACGAGCAGTACTTC. Translated: CAWSGLAGGLYEQYF.

This sequence joins TRBV7-2 and TRBJ2-5, with D uncertain. V lost 0 bases and J 7 bases, leaving 12 bases between the germline ends. The CDR3 spans 14 residues. CDR1 is SGHTA and CDR2 is FQGNSA in the germline V gene. The CDR3 loop is CASSLAGGAGTQYF. In nucleotides, the CDR3 is TGTGCCAGCAGCTTAGCCGGCGGAGCCGGGACCCAGTACTTC.